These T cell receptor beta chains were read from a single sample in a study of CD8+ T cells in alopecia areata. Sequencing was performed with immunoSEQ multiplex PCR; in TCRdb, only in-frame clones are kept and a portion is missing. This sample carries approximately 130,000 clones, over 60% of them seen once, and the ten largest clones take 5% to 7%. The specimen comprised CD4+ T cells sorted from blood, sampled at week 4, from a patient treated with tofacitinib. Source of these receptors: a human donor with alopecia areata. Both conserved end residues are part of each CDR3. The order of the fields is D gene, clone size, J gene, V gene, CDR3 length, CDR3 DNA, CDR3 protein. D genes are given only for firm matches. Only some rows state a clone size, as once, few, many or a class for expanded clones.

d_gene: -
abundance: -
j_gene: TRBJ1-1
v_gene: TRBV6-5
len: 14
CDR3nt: TGTGCCAGCAGTTACGTCGACGAGAACACTGAAGCTTTCTTT
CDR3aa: CASSYVDENTEAFF

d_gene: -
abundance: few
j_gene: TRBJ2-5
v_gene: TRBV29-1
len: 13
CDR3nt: TGCAGCGTTTTTAACAGGCTCCAAGAGACCCAGTACTTC
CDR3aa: CSVFNRLQETQYF

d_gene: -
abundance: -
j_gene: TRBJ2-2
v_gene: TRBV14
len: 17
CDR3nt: TGTGCCAGCAGCCAAGATATGAGGGCCAAGAACACCGGGGAGCTGTTTTTT
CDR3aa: CASSQDMRAKNTGELFF

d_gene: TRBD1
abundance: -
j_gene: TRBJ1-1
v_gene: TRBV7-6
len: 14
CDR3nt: TGTGCCAGCAGCAAGGGACAGTTCAACACTGAAGCTTTCTTT
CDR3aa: CASSKGQFNTEAFF

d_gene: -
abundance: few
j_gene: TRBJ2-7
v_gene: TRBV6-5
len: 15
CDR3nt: TGTGCCAGCAGTTTCTCTGGCGTGACCTCCTACGAGCAGTACTTC
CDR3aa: CASSFSGVTSYEQYF

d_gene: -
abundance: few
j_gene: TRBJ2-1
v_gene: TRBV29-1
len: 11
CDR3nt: TGCAGCGGTTCAACAGTGAATGAGCAGTTCTTC
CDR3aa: CSGSTVNEQFF

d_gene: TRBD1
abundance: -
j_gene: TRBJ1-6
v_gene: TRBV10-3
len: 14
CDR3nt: TGTGCCATCAGTGATGGACAGGGATACTCACCCCTCCACTTT
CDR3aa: CAISDGQGYSPLHF

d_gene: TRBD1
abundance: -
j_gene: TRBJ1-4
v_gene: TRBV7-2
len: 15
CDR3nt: TGTGCCAGCAGACCGAGGACAGGGGGTGCAGGAAAACTGTTTTTT
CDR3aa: CASRPRTGGAGKLFF

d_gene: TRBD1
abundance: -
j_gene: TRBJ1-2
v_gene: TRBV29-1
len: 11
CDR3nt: TGCAGCGTCGGACAGGACTATGGCTACACCTTC
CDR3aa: CSVGQDYGYTF

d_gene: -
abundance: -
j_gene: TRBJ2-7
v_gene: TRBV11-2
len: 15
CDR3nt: TGTGCCAGCAGCTTCTCCGGGAAAAGAACCTACGAGCAGTACTTC
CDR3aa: CASSFSGKRTYEQYF

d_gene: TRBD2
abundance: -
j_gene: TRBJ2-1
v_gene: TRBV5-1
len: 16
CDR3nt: TGCGCCAGCAGCTTGGCGCTAGCGGGAGTGGCCAATGAGCAGTTCTTC
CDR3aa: CASSLALAGVANEQFF

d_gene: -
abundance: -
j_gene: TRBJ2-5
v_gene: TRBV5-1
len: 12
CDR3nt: TGCGCCAGCAGCTTGGAAGGGGCAGCCCAGTACTTC
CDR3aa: CASSLEGAAQYF

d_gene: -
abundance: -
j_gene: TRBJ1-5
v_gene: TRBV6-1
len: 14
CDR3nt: TGTGCCAGCAGTGACAGGTATAGCAATCAGCCCCAGCATTTT
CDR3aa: CASSDRYSNQPQHF